This entry describes one T cell receptor (beta chain). The data are from a study of blood T cell repertoires in COVID-19. About the research overall: The cDNA or gDNA used as material had been derived from T cells, B-cell-depleted T cells, or PBMCs.

CDR1 MDHEN and CDR2 SYDVKM come from the germline V gene. The CDR3 totals 17 residues. J was trimmed by 4 bases and V by 6 bases; bases with no gene match: 12. Method: immunoSEQ multiplex PCR; TCRdb's copy keeps in-frame clones and lacks some. The sample has under 300,000 clones, 84% seen once; the top ten hold approximately 1.5%. The sample comprised peripheral blood. The chain uses TRBV28 and TRBJ1-1; 12 bases line up with TRBD1. This sequence originates from a woman aged 40 to 50 who had recovered from COVID-19. The CDR3 is CASSAVPGQGAATEAFF. CDR3 bases: TGTGCCAGCAGCGCCGTCCCGGGACAGGGGGCGGCCACTGAAGCTTTCTTT.